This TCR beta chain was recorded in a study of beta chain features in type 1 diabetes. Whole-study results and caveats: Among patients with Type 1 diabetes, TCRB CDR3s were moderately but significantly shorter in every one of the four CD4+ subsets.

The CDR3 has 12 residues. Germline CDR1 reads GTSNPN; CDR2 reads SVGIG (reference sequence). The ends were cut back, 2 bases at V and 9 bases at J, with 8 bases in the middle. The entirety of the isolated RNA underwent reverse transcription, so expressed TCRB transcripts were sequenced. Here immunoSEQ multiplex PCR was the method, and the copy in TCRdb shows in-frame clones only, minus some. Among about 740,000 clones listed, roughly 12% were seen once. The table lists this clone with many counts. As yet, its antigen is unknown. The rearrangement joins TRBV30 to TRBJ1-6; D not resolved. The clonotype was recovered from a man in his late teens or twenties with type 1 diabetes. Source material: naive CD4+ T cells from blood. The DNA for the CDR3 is TGTGCCTGGAGTTTCTCCAGTTCACCCCTCCACTTT. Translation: CAWSFSSSPLHF.